A selection of T cell receptor beta chains follows, all from one sample in a study of cytomegalovirus exposure and HLA in healthy donors. Sequencing used immunoSEQ multiplex PCR; TCRdb keeps in-frame clones, though not all of them. Among 100,000 to 120,000 clones listed, around 75% were seen once. The sequencing input was PBMCs. These receptors were collected from a man in his thirties or forties in good health and CMV-seropositive. The conserved cysteine and the conserved F or W are not part of the CDR3 here.

ASSDSIQGVTGELF	TRBV6-4	TRBJ2-2
ATSSEGEGYGYT	TRBV15	TRBJ1-2
ASSQVLVREQPQH	TRBV14	TRBJ1-5
ASFETSGSPLH	TRBV6-5	TRBJ1-6
ASSAGQGYTPF	TRBV5-6	TRBJ2-1
ASSDPNSGQETQY	TRBV25-1	TRBJ2-5
ASSQEGRPREGQETQY	TRBV4-1	TRBJ2-5
ASSSPGVYEQY	TRBV6-5	TRBJ2-7
ASSGLAGPGLTQY	TRBV2	TRBJ2-5
ASRKQGTDDYGYT	TRBV27	TRBJ1-2
ASSTDRGDSYEQY	TRBV23-1	TRBJ2-7
ATDAEINNEQF	TRBV15	TRBJ2-1
ASSTNYRANTEAF	TRBV7-9	TRBJ1-1
ASSFRGNQPQH	TRBV13	TRBJ1-5
ASSLAGRRSGETQY	TRBV5-1	TRBJ2-5
ASSLKLGGTDTQY	TRBV7-3	TRBJ2-3
ASSLGRAGGILDTQY	TRBV13	TRBJ2-3
ASSPGQGYGYT	TRBV11-1	TRBJ1-2
ASSYGQGAYEQY	TRBV5-1	TRBJ2-7